These T cell receptor beta chains were read from a single sample in a study of tumor and adjacent non-tumor tissue in lung cancer. TCRdb passed the multiplex PCR reads through MiXCR, listing each CDR3 protein once. The sample contains over 80,000 distinct CDR3 sequences, under 80% of which appear only once. Sequenced: distant non-tumor lung tissue. Receptor source: a woman between 50 and 59 years old with non-small cell lung cancer. CDR3s include the opening cysteine and the closing phenylalanine or tryptophan. The D gene is left open where the match is weak. A clone size is listed for some rows: how often the clone was seen (once, few, many), or a class if it is expanded.

D gene	V gene	J gene	clone size	CDR3 protein	CDR3 DNA
TRBD1	TRBV9	TRBJ1-2	.	CASSQQGQDPGYTF	TGTGCCAGCAGTCAACAGGGACAGGATCCTGGCTACACCTTC
.	TRBV7-9	TRBJ2-2	.	CASSDSIRDLRSTGELFF	TGTGCCAGCAGCGACAGTATACGGGACCTTCGGAGCACCGGGGAGCTGTTTTTT
.	TRBV6-2/TRBV6-3	TRBJ1-5	.	CASSSDSNNQAQHF	TGTGCCAGCAGTTCGGATAGCAACAATCAGGCCCAGCATTTT
.	TRBV6-6	TRBJ2-7	.	CVSSPQGPRGGGEQYF	TGTGTCAGCAGTCCGCAAGGGCCCCGAGGGGGGGGCGAGCAGTACTTC
.	TRBV6-5	TRBJ1-2	.	CASRNITEQGSYDYTF	TGTGCCAGCAGAAACATTACAGAGCAGGGGTCCTATGACTACACCTTC
.	TRBV21-1	TRBJ2-7	.	CASSILRGLAGVGASYEQYF	TGTGCCAGCAGCATACTAAGGGGACTAGCGGGAGTAGGAGCATCCTACGAGCAGTACTTC
TRBD1	TRBV5-6	TRBJ2-7	.	CASSLWDGTGTYEHYF	TGTGCCAGCAGCCTCTGGGACGGGACAGGGACATACGAGCACTATTTC
.	TRBV6-2/TRBV6-3	TRBJ1-2	.	CASSLSPRHYGNTF	TGTGCTAGCAGTTTGTCCCCCCGGCACTATGGCAACACCTTC
TRBD1	TRBV4-1	TRBJ2-1	.	CISSHPTQGDAYNEQFF	TGCATCAGCAGCCACCCGACACAGGGGGATGCATACAATGAGCAGTTCTTC
.	TRBV28	TRBJ2-2	.	CASSHGQITGELFF	TGTGCCAGCAGTCATGGACAGATCACCGGGGAGCTGTTTTTT
.	TRBV12-5	TRBJ2-1	.	CTSGLVCAGRGRGQFF	TGTACTAGTGGTTTGGTATGTGCAGGGCGCGGGCGTGGGCAGTTCTTC
.	TRBV6-5	TRBJ1-1	once	CASNYGMLGTEAFF	TGTGCCAGCAATTACGGAATGCTTGGGACTGAAGCTTTCTTT
.	TRBV11-1	TRBJ2-6	medium-sized	CASSPPVRSGANVLTF	TGTGCCAGCAGCCCGCCGGTCCGCTCTGGGGCCAACGTCCTGACTTTC
TRBD1	TRBV6-2/TRBV6-3	TRBJ2-7	medium-sized	CASNDRGRHEQYF	TGTGCCAGCAATGACAGGGGGCGCCACGAGCAGTACTTC
TRBD2	TRBV6-1	TRBJ2-1	.	CASRFGLAGHNEQFF	TGTGCCAGCAGATTCGGACTAGCGGGCCACAATGAGCAGTTTTTC
.	TRBV12-3/TRBV12-4	TRBJ1-1	.	CASSTRASGTKAFF	TGTGCCAGCAGTACCAGGGCCTCCGGGACTAAAGCTTTCTTT
TRBD1	TRBV6-2/TRBV6-3	TRBJ2-1	many	CASSPRDSSYNEQFF	TGTGCCAGCAGCCCCCGGGACAGCTCCTACAATGAGCAGTTCTTC
TRBD2	TRBV30	TRBJ2-1	few	CAWSTGLVGFSYNEQFF	TGTGCATGGAGTACCGGACTAGTGGGTTTCTCCTACAATGAGCAGTTCTTC
.	TRBV28	TRBJ2-2	.	CAGSLPHLTGDNTGELFF	TGTGCCGGCAGTCTACCCCACCTTACGGGAGATAACACCGGGGAGCTGTTTTTT
.	TRBV4-2	TRBJ2-1	.	CASSQEGGGGPYNERFF	TGTGCCAGTAGTCAAGAGGGGGGTGGCGGGCCCTACAATGAGCGGTTCTTC
TRBD1	TRBV6-1	TRBJ2-4	.	CTSSETDGTVIQYF	TGTACCAGCAGTGAAACCGACGGGACAGTCATTCAGTACTTC